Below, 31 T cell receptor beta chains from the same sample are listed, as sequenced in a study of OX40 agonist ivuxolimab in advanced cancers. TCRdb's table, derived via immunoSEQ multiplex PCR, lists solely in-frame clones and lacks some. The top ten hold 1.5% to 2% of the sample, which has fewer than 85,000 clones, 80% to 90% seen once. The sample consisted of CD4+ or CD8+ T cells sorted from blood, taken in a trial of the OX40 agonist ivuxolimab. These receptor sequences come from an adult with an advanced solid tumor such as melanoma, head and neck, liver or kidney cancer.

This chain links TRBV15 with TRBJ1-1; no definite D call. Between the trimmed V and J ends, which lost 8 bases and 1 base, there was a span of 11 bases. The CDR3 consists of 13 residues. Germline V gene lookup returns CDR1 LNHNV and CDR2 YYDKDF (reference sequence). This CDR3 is CATSSLENTEAFF. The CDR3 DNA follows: TGTGCCACCTCCAGCCTGGAGAACACTGAAGCTTTCTTT.

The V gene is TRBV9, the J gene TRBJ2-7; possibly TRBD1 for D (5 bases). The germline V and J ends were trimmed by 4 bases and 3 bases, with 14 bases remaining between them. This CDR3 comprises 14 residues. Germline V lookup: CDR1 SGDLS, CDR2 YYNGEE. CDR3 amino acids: CASSPQGANYEQYF. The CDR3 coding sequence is TGTGCCAGCAGCCCACAAGGGGCCAACTACGAGCAGTACTTC. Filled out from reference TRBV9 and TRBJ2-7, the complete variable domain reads DSGVTQTPKHLITATGQRVTLRCSPRSGDLSVYWYQQSLDQGLQFLIQYYNGEERAKGNILERFSAQQFPDLHSELNLSSLELGDSALYFCASSPQGANYEQYFGPGTRLTVT.

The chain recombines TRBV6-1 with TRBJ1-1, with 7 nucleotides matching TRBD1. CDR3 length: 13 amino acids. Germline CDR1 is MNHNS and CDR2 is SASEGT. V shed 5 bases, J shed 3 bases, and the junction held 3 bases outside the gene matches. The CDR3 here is CASSRDRDTEAFF. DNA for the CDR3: TGTGCCAGCAGTCGGGACAGAGACACTGAAGCTTTCTTT.

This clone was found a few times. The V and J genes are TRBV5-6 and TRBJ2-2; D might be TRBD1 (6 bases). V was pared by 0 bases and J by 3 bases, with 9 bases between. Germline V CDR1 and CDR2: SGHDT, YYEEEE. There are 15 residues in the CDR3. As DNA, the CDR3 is TGTGCCAGCAGCTTGGGGGGGCTCCACACCGGGGAGCTGTTTTTT. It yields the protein CASSLGGLHTGELFF. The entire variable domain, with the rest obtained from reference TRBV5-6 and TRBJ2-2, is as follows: DAGVTQSPTHLIKTRGQQVTLRCSPKSGHDTVSWYQQALGQGPQFIFQYYEEEERQRGNFPDRFSGHQFPNYSSELNVNALLLGDSALYLCASSLGGLHTGELFFGEGSRLTVL.

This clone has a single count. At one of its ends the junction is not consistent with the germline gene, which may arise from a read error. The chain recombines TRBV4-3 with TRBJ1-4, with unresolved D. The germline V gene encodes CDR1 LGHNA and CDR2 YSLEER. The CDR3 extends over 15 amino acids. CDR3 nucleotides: TGCGCCGGCAGCCAGGACTGCAATAGTAATGAAAAACTGTTTTTT. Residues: CAGSQDCNSNEKLFF.

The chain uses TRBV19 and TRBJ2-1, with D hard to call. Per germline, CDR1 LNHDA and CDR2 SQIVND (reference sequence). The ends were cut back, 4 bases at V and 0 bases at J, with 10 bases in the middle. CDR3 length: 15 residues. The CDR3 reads CASSTVASSYNEQFF. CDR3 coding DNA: TGTGCCAGTAGTACCGTCGCATCCTCCTACAATGAGCAGTTCTTC.

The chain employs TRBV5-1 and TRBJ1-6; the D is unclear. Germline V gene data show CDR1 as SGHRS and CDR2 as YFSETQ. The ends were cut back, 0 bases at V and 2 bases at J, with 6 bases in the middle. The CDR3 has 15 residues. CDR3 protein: CASSLGAAYNSPLHF. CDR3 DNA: TGCGCCAGCAGCTTGGGCGCGGCCTATAATTCACCCCTCCACTTT.

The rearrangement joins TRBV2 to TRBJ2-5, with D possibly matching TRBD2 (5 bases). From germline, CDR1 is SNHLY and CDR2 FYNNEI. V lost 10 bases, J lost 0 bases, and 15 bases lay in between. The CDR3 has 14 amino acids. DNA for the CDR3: TGTGCCACCACCGGGGTAGCGTACCAAGAGACCCAGTACTTC. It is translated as CATTGVAYQETQYF.

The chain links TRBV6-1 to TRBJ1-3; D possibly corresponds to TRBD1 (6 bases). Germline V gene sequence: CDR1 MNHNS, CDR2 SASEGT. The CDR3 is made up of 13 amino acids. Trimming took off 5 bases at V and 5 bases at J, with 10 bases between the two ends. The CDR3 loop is CASSPRGRNTIYF. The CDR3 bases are TGTGCCAGCAGTCCCAGGGGACGAAACACCATATATTTT.

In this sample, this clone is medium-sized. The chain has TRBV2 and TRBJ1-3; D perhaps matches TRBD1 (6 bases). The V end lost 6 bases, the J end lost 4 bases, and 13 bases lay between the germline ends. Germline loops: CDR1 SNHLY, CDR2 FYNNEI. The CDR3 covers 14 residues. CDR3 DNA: TGTGCCAGCAGGCCTACAGGGTTCGGAAACACCATATATTTT. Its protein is CASRPTGFGNTIYF. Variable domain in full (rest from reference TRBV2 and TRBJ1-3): EPEVTQTPSHQVTQMGQEVILRCVPISNHLYFYWYRQILGQKVEFLVSFYNNEISEKSEIFDDQFSVERPDGSNFTLKIRSTKLEDSAMYFCASRPTGFGNTIYFGEGSWLTVV.

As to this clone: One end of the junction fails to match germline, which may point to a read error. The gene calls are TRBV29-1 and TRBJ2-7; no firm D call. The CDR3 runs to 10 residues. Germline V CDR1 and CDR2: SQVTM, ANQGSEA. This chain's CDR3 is CSGEGYEQYF. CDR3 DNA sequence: TGCAGCGGTGAAGGCTACGAGCAGTACTTC.

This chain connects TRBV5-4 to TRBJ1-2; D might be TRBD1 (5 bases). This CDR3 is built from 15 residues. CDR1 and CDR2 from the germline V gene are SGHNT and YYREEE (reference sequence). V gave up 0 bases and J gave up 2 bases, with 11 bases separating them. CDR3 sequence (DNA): TGTGCCAGCAGCTTGGTCAGACGGGGGAACTATGGCTACACCTTC. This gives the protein CASSLVRRGNYGYTF.

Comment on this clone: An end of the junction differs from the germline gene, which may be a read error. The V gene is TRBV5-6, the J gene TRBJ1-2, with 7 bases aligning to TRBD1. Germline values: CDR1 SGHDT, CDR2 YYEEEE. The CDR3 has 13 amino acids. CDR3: CASTLPLQGTYTF. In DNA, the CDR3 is TGTGCCAGCACCTTGCCCCTACAGGGGACCTACACCTTC.

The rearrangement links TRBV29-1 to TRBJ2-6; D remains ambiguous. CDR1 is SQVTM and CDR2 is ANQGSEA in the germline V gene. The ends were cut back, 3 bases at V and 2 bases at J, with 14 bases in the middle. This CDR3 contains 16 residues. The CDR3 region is CSVDPPEWAGANVLTF. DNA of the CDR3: TGCAGCGTTGACCCCCCCGAGTGGGCTGGGGCCAACGTCCTGACTTTC.

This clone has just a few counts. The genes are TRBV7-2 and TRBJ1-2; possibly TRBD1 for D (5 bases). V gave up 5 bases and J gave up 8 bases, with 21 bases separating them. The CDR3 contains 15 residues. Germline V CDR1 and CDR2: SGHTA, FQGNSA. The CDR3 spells CASSPGDSLLEGYTF. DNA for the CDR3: TGTGCCAGCAGCCCCGGTGACAGTCTCCTTGAAGGCTACACCTTC.

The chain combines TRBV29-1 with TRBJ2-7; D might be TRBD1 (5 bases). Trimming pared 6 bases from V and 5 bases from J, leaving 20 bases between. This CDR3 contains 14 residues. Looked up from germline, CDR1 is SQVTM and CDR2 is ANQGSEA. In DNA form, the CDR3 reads TGCAGCGTCATTATAAGACAGACCACCCACGAGCAGTACTTC. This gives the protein CSVIIRQTTHEQYF.

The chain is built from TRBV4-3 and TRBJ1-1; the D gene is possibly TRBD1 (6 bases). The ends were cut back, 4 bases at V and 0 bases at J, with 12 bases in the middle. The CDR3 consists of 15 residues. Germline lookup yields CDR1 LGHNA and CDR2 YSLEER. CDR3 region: CASSLRTALNTEAFF. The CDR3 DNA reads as TGCGCCAGCAGCCTTCGGACAGCTTTGAACACTGAAGCTTTCTTT.

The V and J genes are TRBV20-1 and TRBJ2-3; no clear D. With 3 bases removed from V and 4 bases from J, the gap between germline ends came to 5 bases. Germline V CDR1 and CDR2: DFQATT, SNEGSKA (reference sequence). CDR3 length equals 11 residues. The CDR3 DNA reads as TGCAGTGCTAGTTACCCAGATACGCAGTATTTT. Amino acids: CSASYPDTQYF.

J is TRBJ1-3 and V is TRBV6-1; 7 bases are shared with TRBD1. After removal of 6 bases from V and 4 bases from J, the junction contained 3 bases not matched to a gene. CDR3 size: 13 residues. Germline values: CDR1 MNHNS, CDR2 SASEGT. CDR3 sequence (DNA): TGTGCCAGCAGCACAGGGGCCGGAAACACCATATATTTT. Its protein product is CASSTGAGNTIYF.

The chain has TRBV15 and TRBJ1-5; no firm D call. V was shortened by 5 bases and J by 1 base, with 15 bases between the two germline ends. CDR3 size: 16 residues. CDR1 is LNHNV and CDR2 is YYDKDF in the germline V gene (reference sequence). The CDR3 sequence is CATSGRIAFSNQPQHF. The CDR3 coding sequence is TGTGCCACCAGCGGGAGGATCGCATTCAGCAATCAGCCCCAGCATTTT.

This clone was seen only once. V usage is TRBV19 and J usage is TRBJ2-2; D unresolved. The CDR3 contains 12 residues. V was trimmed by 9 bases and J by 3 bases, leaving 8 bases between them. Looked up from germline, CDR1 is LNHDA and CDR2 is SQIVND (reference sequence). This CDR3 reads CARVWDTGELFF. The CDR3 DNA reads TGTGCCAGGGTCTGGGACACCGGGGAGCTGTTTTTT.

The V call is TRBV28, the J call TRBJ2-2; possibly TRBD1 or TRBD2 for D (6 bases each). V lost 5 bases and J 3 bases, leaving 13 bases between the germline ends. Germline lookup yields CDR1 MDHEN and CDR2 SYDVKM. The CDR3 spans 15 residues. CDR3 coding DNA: TGTGCCAGCAGTGCACCAGGGGACTACACCGGGGAGCTGTTTTTT. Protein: CASSAPGDYTGELFF.

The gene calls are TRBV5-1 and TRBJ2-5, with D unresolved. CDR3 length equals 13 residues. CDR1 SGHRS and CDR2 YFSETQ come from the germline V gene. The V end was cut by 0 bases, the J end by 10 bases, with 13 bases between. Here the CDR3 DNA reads TGCGCCAGCAGCTTGGAGGTTTCACAGATCCAGTACTTC. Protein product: CASSLEVSQIQYF.

CDR3 sequence reads: CSVSERGINYGYTF. CDR3 coding DNA: TGCAGCGTTAGTGAGAGGGGAATTAACTATGGCTACACCTTC. The V call is TRBV29-1, the J call TRBJ1-2; tentatively, D is TRBD1 (5 bases). Germline V gene sequence: CDR1 SQVTM, CDR2 ANQGSEA. The CDR3 is 14 amino acids. V was cut by 5 bases and J by 1 base, with 14 bases left in between.

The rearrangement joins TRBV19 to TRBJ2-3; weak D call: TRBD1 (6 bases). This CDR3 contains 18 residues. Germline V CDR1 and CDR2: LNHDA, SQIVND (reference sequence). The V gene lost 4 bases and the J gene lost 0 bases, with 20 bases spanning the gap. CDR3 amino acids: CASSKTPQTGTSTDTQYF. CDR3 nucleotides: TGTGCCAGTAGTAAAACCCCACAGACAGGAACTAGCACAGATACGCAGTATTTT.

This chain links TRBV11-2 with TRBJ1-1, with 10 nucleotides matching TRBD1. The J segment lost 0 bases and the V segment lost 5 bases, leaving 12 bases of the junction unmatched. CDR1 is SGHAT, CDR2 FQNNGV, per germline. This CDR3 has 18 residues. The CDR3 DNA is TGTGCCAGCAGCCCCGGAGCGGGACAGGGGCGCATGAACACTGAAGCTTTCTTT. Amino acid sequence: CASSPGAGQGRMNTEAFF.

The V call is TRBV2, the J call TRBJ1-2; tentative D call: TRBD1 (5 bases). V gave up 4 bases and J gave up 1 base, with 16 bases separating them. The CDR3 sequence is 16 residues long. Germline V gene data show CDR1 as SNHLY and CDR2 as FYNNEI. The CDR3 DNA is TGTGCCAGCAGTGGGTTAGGGACCAGCCTTAACTATGGCTACACCTTC. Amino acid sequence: CASSGLGTSLNYGYTF.

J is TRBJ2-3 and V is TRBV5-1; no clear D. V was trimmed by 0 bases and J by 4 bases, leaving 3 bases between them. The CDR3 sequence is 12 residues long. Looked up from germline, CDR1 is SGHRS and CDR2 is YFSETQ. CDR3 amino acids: CASSLAPDTQYF. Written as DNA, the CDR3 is TGCGCCAGCAGCTTGGCCCCAGATACGCAGTATTTT.

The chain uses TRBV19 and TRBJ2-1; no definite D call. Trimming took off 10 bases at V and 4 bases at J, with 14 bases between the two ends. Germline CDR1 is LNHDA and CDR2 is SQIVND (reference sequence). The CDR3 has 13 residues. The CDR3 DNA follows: TGTGCCACTACCCCGAGAGGATACAATGAGCAGTTCTTC. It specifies CATTPRGYNEQFF.

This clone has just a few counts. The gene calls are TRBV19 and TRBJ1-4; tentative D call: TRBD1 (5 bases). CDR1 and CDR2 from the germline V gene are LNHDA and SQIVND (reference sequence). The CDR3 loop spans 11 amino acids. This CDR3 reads CTQGSNEKLFF. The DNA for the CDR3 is TGTACTCAGGGATCTAATGAAAAACTGTTTTTT.

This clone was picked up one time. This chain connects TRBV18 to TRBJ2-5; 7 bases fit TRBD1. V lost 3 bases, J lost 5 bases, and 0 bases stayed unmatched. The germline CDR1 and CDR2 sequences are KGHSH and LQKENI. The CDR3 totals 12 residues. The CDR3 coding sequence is TGTGCCAGCTCACCCAGGGGGGAGACCCAGTACTTC. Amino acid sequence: CASSPRGETQYF.